This T cell receptor (beta chain) derives from a study of CD8 T cells in ankylosing spondylitis. The study, taken as a whole, reports: Reportedly, disease-linked clones are significantly enriched in ankylosing spondylitis patients' matched synovial fluid. Some of the motif variants had earlier been found in reactive arthritis patients' fluid and blood. Disease-linked clones bore a CD8+ phenotype, appearing relatively rarely in peripheral blood. Characteristic of ankylosing spondylitis blood, it appeared, was a TCR beta motif comprising roughly 8 highly homologous variants.

This clonotype was seen more than once but under ten times. Its antigen is still unknown. Per the germline V gene, CDR1 is SGHDN and CDR2 is FVKESK. The CDR3 runs to 15 residues. V lost 4 bases to trimming and J lost 7 bases; unmatched junction nucleotides: 6. 5'-RACE, quantitative and with molecular barcodes, yielded the TCR beta libraries. TCRdb reanalysed the 5' RACE reads using MiXCR and keeps one entry per CDR3 protein. This sample has 450,000 or so distinct CDR3 sequences; about 24% occur once, and the top ten carry about 0.92%. This receptor was obtained from a male donor with ankylosing spondylitis. Sequenced input: blood, either unsorted or a sorted T cell fraction (not recorded which). The chain couples TRBV14 to TRBJ2-1; 11 positions match TRBD2. The CDR3, as DNA: TGTGCCAGCAGCCCTCGACTAGCGGGGTCTAATGAGCAGTTCTTC. Translated, it gives CASSPRLAGSNEQFF.